The T cell receptor (beta chain) described here comes from a study of cytomegalovirus exposure and HLA in healthy donors (dated by TCRdb to 2016 to 2017). Context from the whole study: An earlier analysis of fewer than 750 of the donors reported approximately 300 Gb of sequence data and about 120 million unique TCR beta sequences obtained from about 170 million T cells. Around 320 gigabases of sequencing data and tens of millions of unique TCR sequences were included in an early release covering under 650 HLA-typed donors. Among the roughly 390 genotyped donors, 75% to 90% belonged to the genetic ancestry cluster associated with self-reported Caucasian donors. The study aimed to test whether signatures of past pathogen exposure could be identified by cataloging public T cell receptors. Using immunosequencing, the study profiled T cell repertoires from fewer than 850 subjects and related those repertoires to cytomegalovirus serostatus. Along with the roughly 610-subject first cohort, a separate validation cohort of some 130 different subjects was used. To predict cytomegalovirus infection status, the study brought together high-throughput TCR immunosequencing, statistical association of individual TCRs with disease status, and machine learning. A later analysis re-examined previously published TCR beta repertoires from just over 650 donors and added high-resolution HLA genotyping to investigate patterns of TCR occurrence. In the later analysis, no new phenotypic data were used to find candidate immune exposures; instead, reliance was placed on TCR beta sequences and their occurrence across donors. An earlier analysis of roughly 580 of the donors used high-throughput TCR beta sequencing to judge whether each TCR beta V gene segment behaved as functional or pseudogenic. Donor age, sex, ethnicity and CMV serostatus were compiled together with the repertoire data. Genome-wide SNP genotypes for about three fifths of the roughly 670 donors were used in a later genetic analysis, which treated that subset as a discovery cohort. All discovery cohort repertoires had been generated on a single sequencing platform. Class I and class II HLA loci were covered by the typing at four-digit resolution. Typing coverage differed by locus: A, B, C, DRB1 and DQB1 were typed in about 620-640 donors, DQA1 in 500 to 550, DPA1 in 600 to 610, and DPB1 in just under 480. Four or five DR-DQ haplotypes were handled as single units for association and clustering because linkage in the cohort was strong. Among some 400 genotyped donors of the cohort, an average of roughly 240,000 unique TCR beta nucleotide sequences were sequenced per donor, roughly 20% of them non-productive. Summary of the overall study and its limitations: This cohort had only TCR beta chains sequenced, and the lack of alpha or paired-chain data limited which features could be detected. The study listed 150 to 200 TCR beta chains as associated with cytomegalovirus. Because HLA typing was unavailable for some donors at each locus, only the typed subset was used in association tests. The authors suggested that the approach could potentially be generalized to other disease states and immunological phenotypes. The classifier was reported to diagnose cytomegalovirus status with high specificity and sensitivity in both the original and validation cohorts. When HLA alleles, especially DR and DQ, strongly co-occurred, TCR associations were difficult to assign to individual alleles. A later genetic analysis associated a missense DCLRE1C variant with V-gene and J-gene trimming of TCR beta chains, and an independent cohort replicated the association. Some 15 rarely observed V segments, including chromosome 9 orphons, were excluded from the earlier analysis of several hundred of the donors because counts were too low. In a later analysis, HLA-associated TCR beta chains showed more clonal expansion and lower generation probabilities than non-associated chains that were equally common. Sequencing depth was assumed to be roughly uniform across donors in the presence/absence analyses, though that assumption may not hold. A cluster of highly shared sequence variants was judged likely to represent a technical artifact of the sequencing pipeline. In an earlier analysis of a few hundred of the donors, most TCR beta V segments were observed in productive rearrangements about 90% or about 30% of the time, broadly matching IMGT annotations. Most TCR sequences were seen in very few donors, while some public TCRs were found in many individuals. Compared with the 666-donor mean, donors in an Asian-associated ancestry cluster had fewer N-insertions in productive TCRs, according to a later genetic analysis. Correlated functional status among segregating V segments might be attributable to linkage disequilibrium, but an unknown experimental factor could not be ruled out. In a later analysis, the rate of TCR association differed among HLA loci, with DRB1 alleles having the most associated TCRs and HLA-C alleles having the fewest. Several of the top co-occurrence clusters appeared to be linked to parvovirus B19, influenza, CMV and Epstein-Barr virus, according to a later analysis. A later analysis associated 15,000 to 20,000 TCR beta sequences with specific HLA alleles at a false discovery rate of 0.05. A few of the identified cytomegalovirus-associated TCR beta chains were confirmed in vitro to be specific for cytomegalovirus antigens. According to a later analysis, most CMV-associated TCR beta chains appeared to be HLA-restricted, and the HLA associations seemed to be driven largely by CMV exposure. For the cohort, immune exposure information was limited to CMV serostatus. A further reported finding was that TCR beta sequences accurately predicted the HLA-A and HLA-B alleles for most subjects in the first cohort. Some IMGT-functional V segments, including TRBV6-2 and TRBV6-3, could not be distinguished by the 87-base-pair reads and were therefore excluded.

Regarding this clone: This receptor's antigen is unknown. No qualities accompany the bases; no much larger clone lies one base away.

The library was prepared using the immunoSEQ multiplex PCR assay. The multiplex PCR relied on a mix of 60 forward primers for TCR Vbeta segments and 13 reverse primers for TCR Jbeta segments. A multiplex PCR assay on genomic DNA amplified the CDR3 region of rearranged TCR beta genes. The Illumina HiSeq System was used to sequence the amplified TCR beta libraries as 87-base-pair reads. As for how the authors treated the data: A later analysis tallied roughly 80 million unique TCR beta chains across the approximately 670 repertoires, and about 10 million of those chains were shared by two or more donors. Raw reads were error-corrected and collapsed into unique sequences with a nearest-neighbor algorithm that merged closely related sequences to remove PCR and sequencing errors. Alignment of CDR3 sequences to IMGT reference sequences was used to assign V, D and J gene segments. Each retained sequence needed at least a six-nucleotide match to both a V gene segment and a J gene segment. Rearrangements were called productive when the CDR3 lacked stop codons and stayed in frame with V and J; all others were non-productive. Following IMGT convention, CDR3 was defined as the stretch from the second conserved V-encoded cysteine up to the conserved J-encoded phenylalanine. The earlier analysis of about 570 of the donors excluded any sequence lacking an unambiguous match to a single V gene segment. In an earlier analysis of almost 600 of the donors, a V segment was called functional when productive rearrangements were above 56.7%, and segregating when the standard deviation between donors exceeded 5%. A statistical classification framework was developed to diagnose cytomegalovirus status using the catalog of TCR beta chain sequences. In a later analysis, V and J genes were assigned by comparing TCR nucleotide sequences against IMGT/GENE-DB human TR gene sequences. A later analysis assigned CDR3 sequences and most-parsimonious VDJ recombination scenarios with the TCRdist pipeline. A later analysis defined each TCR beta chain by its CDR3 amino acid sequence plus V-gene family, and excluded reads lacking a unique V-gene family. As a way to deal with suspected cross-contamination and a sequencing artifact, a later analysis dropped hundreds of nucleotide sequences that were highly shared and had low generation probability. In a later analysis, a clonal expansion index for each public chain was calculated from normalized within-repertoire ranks of inferred template counts. In a later analysis, generation probabilities were computed with a VDJ recombination model fitted to out-of-frame rearrangements, and the resulting probabilities were checked against IGoR. A later analysis scored TCR-TCR, TCR-HLA and TCR-CMV co-occurrence with hypergeometric tests, applying a repertoire-size bias correction to TCR pairs. In a later analysis, false discovery rates were estimated by permuting HLA or CMV assignments 20 times. In a later analysis, co-occurring TCRs were grouped with DBSCAN, and TCRdist sequence similarity was added when clustering was performed within HLA-allele-positive subsets. Repertoires with fewer than 30,000 or more than 120,000 public chains were left out of co-occurrence clustering, as were about 5 repertoires with anomalous nucleotide sharing. Sourced from immuneACCESS, this table was stored by TCRdb with only in-frame sequences that have V and J called. A share of the clones is absent; for the studies checked, an unresolved V gene accounts for under half, and the remainder has no known explanation. V, J and clone size reflect that table, while D and trimming were determined from the DNA. Across this sample there are 100,000 to 150,000 clones, with about 78% seen only once. Together, the top ten hold over 4% of the sample.

The V end gives up 6 bases and the J end 4 bases, leaving 9 bases in the junction not matched to a gene. CDR1 and CDR2 (ENHRY, SYGVKD) derive from the germline V gene. The CDR3 measures 15 amino acids from cysteine to phenylalanine. Of all the DNA, just the CDR3 is kept, 45 bases in frame from base 1. In total, just over 650 healthy bone marrow donors made up the cohort. At the time of sampling, every cohort member was nominally healthy, though immune exposures that went unrecorded were likely present. The donor was CMV seropositive and belonged to the group of about 290 seropositive cohort members. A peripheral blood sample was provided by each donor, and peripheral blood mononuclear cells were used for TCR beta sequencing. The Qiagen DNeasy Blood Extraction Kit was used to extract genomic DNA from the blood cell samples.

The sequence is built from TRBV10-3 and TRBJ2-5, and 9 bases in between align with TRBD1. The receptor's source is a man aged 50 to 60 in good health and CMV-seropositive. Source material: PBMCs. Here the CDR3 is given as CAIRDQRTGVETQYF. At the DNA level, the sequence is TGTGCCATCAGAGACCAACGGACAGGGGTAGAGACCCAGTACTTC.